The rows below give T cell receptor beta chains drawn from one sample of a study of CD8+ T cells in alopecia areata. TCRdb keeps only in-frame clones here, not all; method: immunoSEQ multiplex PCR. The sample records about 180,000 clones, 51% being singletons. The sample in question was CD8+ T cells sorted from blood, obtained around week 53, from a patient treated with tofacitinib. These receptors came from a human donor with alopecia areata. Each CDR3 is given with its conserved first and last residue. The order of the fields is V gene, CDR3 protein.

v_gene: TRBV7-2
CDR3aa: CASSLWGTGRDEQFF

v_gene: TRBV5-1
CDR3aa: CASSSADYGELFF

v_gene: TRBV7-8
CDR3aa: CASSSRLAGAMADTQYF

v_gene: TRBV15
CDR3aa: CATSRDLAGNAYTF

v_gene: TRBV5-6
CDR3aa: CASSLVEGPPTEAFF

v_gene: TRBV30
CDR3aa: CAWTGGAEAFF

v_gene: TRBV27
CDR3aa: CASALGPDTQYF

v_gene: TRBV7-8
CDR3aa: CASSFEGVTDTQYF

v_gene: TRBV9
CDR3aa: CASAAGNNSPLHF

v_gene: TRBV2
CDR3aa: CASSDGHQETQYF

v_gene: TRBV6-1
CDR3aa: CASSGTGQGVYEQYF

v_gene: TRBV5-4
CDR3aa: CASSPPGLSGANVLTF

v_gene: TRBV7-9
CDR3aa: CASSPSSVQTDTQYF

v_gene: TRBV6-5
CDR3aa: CASSYGERTGELFF

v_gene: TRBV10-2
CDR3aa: CASSQGSWELFF

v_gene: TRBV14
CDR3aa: CASSQETRGGTGELFF

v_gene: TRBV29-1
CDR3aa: CSVGEGVGGYTF

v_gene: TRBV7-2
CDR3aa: CASSLALWSEAFF

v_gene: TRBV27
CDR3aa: CASSFGQGYEQYF

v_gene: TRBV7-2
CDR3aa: CASSEGAVEKLFF

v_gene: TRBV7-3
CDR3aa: CASNKSQPQHF

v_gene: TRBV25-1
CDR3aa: CATQNARTLANEQFF

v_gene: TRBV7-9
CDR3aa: CASSLGSSGQPQHF

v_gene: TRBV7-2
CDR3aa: CASSLETSGGPNEQFF

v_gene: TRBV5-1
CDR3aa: CASSPGSYEQYF

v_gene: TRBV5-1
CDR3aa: CASSLGAYYEQYF

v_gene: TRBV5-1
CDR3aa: CASSLFMGLAGGPTDTQYF

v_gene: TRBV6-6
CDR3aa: CASSYAGGYGYTF

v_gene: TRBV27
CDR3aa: CASSLDQGWGSQYF

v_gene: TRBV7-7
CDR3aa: CASGGHPNTGELFF

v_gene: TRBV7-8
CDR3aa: CASSFARRDAYTF

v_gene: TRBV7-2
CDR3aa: CASSNRAPGANVLTF

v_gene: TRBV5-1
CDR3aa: CASSLRQGAPYEQYF

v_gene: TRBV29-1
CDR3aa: CSVEASDYGYTF